The rows below give T cell receptor beta chains drawn from one sample of a study of T-cell reconstitution after alpha-beta-depleted transplantation in children. Each CDR3 protein is one row after TCRdb ran MiXCR on the PCR reads. Among about 580,000 distinct CDR3 sequences listed, under 30% were seen once. The source material was PBMCs, mostly from graft donor cells, sampled 360 days after TCRalphabeta/CD19-depleted stem cell transplant. These receptors were collected from a boy in the first two years of life who had a stem cell transplant for acute myeloid leukemia, so the T cells may come from the graft donor. The CDR3 runs from the conserved cysteine through the conserved F or W. The D gene is left open where the match is weak. Size is stated for part of the rows, as once, few or many counts, or as a class when the clone is expanded.

>.|TRBJ1-1|TRBV12-3/TRBV12-4|.
TGTGCCAGCAGTGGGGGGGGCTGGGTCACTGAAGCTTTCTTT
CASSGGGWVTEAFF
>many|TRBJ2-1|TRBV12-3/TRBV12-4|.
TGTGCCAGCAGCCAGGGTGAGCAGTTCTTC
CASSQGEQFF
>many|TRBJ2-1|TRBV7-7|.
TGTGCCAGCAGCTTAGTTAGGACCCATGAGCAGTTCTTC
CASSLVRTHEQFF
>few|TRBJ1-1|TRBV12-3/TRBV12-4|.
TGTGCCAGCAGCCGACCCGGGATAGGCGGGAACACTGAAGCTTTCTTT
CASSRPGIGGNTEAFF
>few|TRBJ2-7|TRBV20-1|.
TGCAGTGCCGGCCGCTTCGGGTGGGGGGACTACGAGCAGTACTTC
CSAGRFGWGDYEQYF
>many|TRBJ2-1|TRBV12-3/TRBV12-4|TRBD2
TGTGCCAGCAGTAGCGGGGGGGCCTACAATGAGCAGTTCTTC
CASSSGGAYNEQFF
>.|TRBJ2-5|TRBV20-1|.
TGCAGTGCTTTGCGGGGCTTTGCGGGAGAGACCCAGTACTTC
CSALRGFAGETQYF
>.|TRBJ1-2|TRBV18|.
TGTGCCAGCTCACGAGTTAGTGGCTACACCTTC
CASSRVSGYTF
>many|TRBJ1-6|TRBV7-9|.
TGTGCCAGCAGCTACGACAGTCATAATTCACCCCTCCACTTT
CASSYDSHNSPLHF
>many|TRBJ2-2|TRBV9|TRBD1
TGTGCCAGCAGCGTAGGGGACAGACTCACCGGGGAGCTGTTTTTT
CASSVGDRLTGELFF
>.|TRBJ2-5|TRBV5-1|.
TGCGCCAGCAGCCACAGGACCCCTCAAGAGACCCAGTACTTC
CASSHRTPQETQYF
>.|TRBJ1-5|TRBV6-4|.
TGTGCCAGCAGTCTCACAGCCAATCAGCCCCAGCATTTT
CASSLTANQPQHF
>few|TRBJ2-5|TRBV28|TRBD2
TGTGCCAGCAGTGCACCTCTGGGGGGGAAAGAGACCCAGTACTTC
CASSAPLGGKETQYF
>few|TRBJ1-1|TRBV29-1|.
TGCAGCGTTGAGGGGGGCCTCATGAACACTGAAGCTTTCTTT
CSVEGGLMNTEAFF
>.|TRBJ2-5|TRBV4-3|.
TGCGCCAGCAGCCAGGGGACACTGGCTTCGGCTTCGACCCAGTACTTC
CASSQGTLASASTQYF
>many|TRBJ1-5|TRBV20-1|.
TGCAGTGCTAGAGATTTCGGGTTAGATCAGCCCCAGCATTTT
CSARDFGLDQPQHF
>few|TRBJ2-4|TRBV29-1|.
TGCAGCGCCGGGGTTTCCAAAAACATTCAGTACTTC
CSAGVSKNIQYF
>many|TRBJ2-5|TRBV5-1|.
TGCGCCAGCAGCTTAACACTGGGCGTCCCAGAGACCCAGTACTTC
CASSLTLGVPETQYF
>many|TRBJ2-2|TRBV12-3/TRBV12-4|.
TGTGCCACCGGCCGGGGGGAGCTGTTTTTT
CATGRGELFF
>many|TRBJ1-4|TRBV20-1|.
TGCAGTGCTGCGACAGGAGATAATGAAAAACTGTTTTTT
CSAATGDNEKLFF
>many|TRBJ1-2|TRBV4-1|.
TGCGCCAGCAGCCAAGTGGCAGATAACTATGGCTACACCTTC
CASSQVADNYGYTF
>few|TRBJ1-4|TRBV5-5|.
TGTGCCAGCAGCTTACACATAGGAACTAATGAAAAACTGTTTTTT
CASSLHIGTNEKLFF
>few|TRBJ2-1|TRBV6-5|.
TGTGCCAGCAGTTACTCGCTGGGGGCCGGTGGTGAGCAGTTCTTC
CASSYSLGAGGEQFF
>.|TRBJ1-4|TRBV15|.
TGTGCCACCAGCAGAGATCGGGTGGAAAAACTGTTTTTT
CATSRDRVEKLFF
>.|TRBJ1-1|TRBV5-1|.
TGCGCCAGCAGCTTGGCCAAAGGGTCTGAAGCTTTCTTT
CASSLAKGSEAFF
>.|TRBJ2-1|TRBV5-1|TRBD2
TGCGCCAGCAGCCGCTCAGGGACTAGCGGGGGAATCAATGAGCAGTTCTTC
CASSRSGTSGGINEQFF
>.|TRBJ1-1|TRBV7-8|TRBD1
TGTGCCAGCAGCTTAAGGGACAGGTCCCGTACTGAAGCTTTCTTT
CASSLRDRSRTEAFF
>.|TRBJ2-7|TRBV27|.
TGTGCCAGCAGTTTATCTCCCCTGACGGGGGAGCAGTACTTC
CASSLSPLTGEQYF
>few|TRBJ2-2|TRBV4-3|TRBD2
TGCGCCAGCAGCCAGCTAGCGGGGTTGGCCGGGGAGCTGTTTTTT
CASSQLAGLAGELFF
>few|TRBJ2-1|TRBV29-1|TRBD1
TGCAGCGTCGAGAGGACAGGGGGCTACAATGAGCAGTTCTTC
CSVERTGGYNEQFF
>.|TRBJ2-5|TRBV20-1|.
TGCAGTGCTAAACCGGGCCCCTGGGAAGAGACCCAGTACTTC
CSAKPGPWEETQYF
>many|TRBJ2-3|TRBV7-2|TRBD2
TGTGCCAGCAGCTTAACAGGCCTAGCGGGGAACAAAGATACGCAGTATTTT
CASSLTGLAGNKDTQYF
>.|TRBJ1-6|TRBV7-8|TRBD1
TGTGCCAGCAGCGGAGACAGGGTTTCACCCCTCCACTTT
CASSGDRVSPLHF
>.|TRBJ2-7|TRBV15|TRBD1
TGTGCCACCAGCAGAGATAGGGGACAGCACGAGCAGTACTTC
CATSRDRGQHEQYF
>.|TRBJ2-1|TRBV6-5|.
TGTGCCAGCAGTTACACGCCGGGAGTCCTCTCCTACAATGAGCAGTTCTTC
CASSYTPGVLSYNEQFF
>few|TRBJ2-3|TRBV20-1|TRBD2
TGCACCGTAGCGGGGGTCACAGATACGCAGTATTTT
CTVAGVTDTQYF
>.|TRBJ2-1|TRBV4-1|TRBD2
TGCGCCAGCAGCCTCCTAGCGGGGGGAGTTACGGATGAGCAGTTCTTC
CASSLLAGGVTDEQFF
>many|TRBJ1-1|TRBV20-1|.
TGCAGTGCTGTTCTACAGGGAAACACTGAAGCTTTCTTT
CSAVLQGNTEAFF
>.|TRBJ2-1|TRBV11-1|.
TGTGCCAGCAGCCCGTCCCAGCAGAGGAGCTCCTACAATGAGCAGTTCTTC
CASSPSQQRSSYNEQFF
>.|TRBJ1-2|TRBV9|.
TGTGCCAGCAGCGTCCAGACAGGCGCCGCCGGACTGTATGGCTACACCTTC
CASSVQTGAAGLYGYTF
>few|TRBJ2-7|TRBV12-3/TRBV12-4|.
TGTGCCAGCAGTGCTTTGGGGCTACCTTCCTACGAGCAGTACTTC
CASSALGLPSYEQYF
>.|TRBJ1-2|TRBV12-3/TRBV12-4|TRBD1
TGTGCCAGCAGTCCCGTTTTTGAGGGGGCTTTAGATGGCTACACCTTC
CASSPVFEGALDGYTF
>.|TRBJ1-5|TRBV20-1|.
TGCAGTGCTAGAGACCCCGGACAGCCCTATAGCAATCAGCCCCAGCATTTT
CSARDPGQPYSNQPQHF
>.|TRBJ2-1|TRBV28|.
TGTGCCAGCAGTCTCCCCTTCCCCTTAACATTCTCCTACAATGAGCAGTTCTTC
CASSLPFPLTFSYNEQFF
>many|TRBJ1-2|TRBV20-1|.
TGCAGTGCTAGAGATCCGCGAGGGCCCGACTATGGCTACACCTTC
CSARDPRGPDYGYTF
>.|TRBJ2-3|TRBV7-2|.
TGTGCCAGCAGCTTAGCGCTCGGACCGAGGCATACGCAGTATTTT
CASSLALGPRHTQYF
>many|TRBJ2-3|TRBV7-6|.
TGTGCCAGCAGCCAGGGGACCACAGATACGCAGTATTTT
CASSQGTTDTQYF
>few|TRBJ1-1|TRBV12-3/TRBV12-4|.
TGTGCCAGCACCCCCGGGACGGCGAACACTGAAGCTTTCTTT
CASTPGTANTEAFF
>.|TRBJ2-5|TRBV20-1|TRBD1
TGCAGTGCTAGACCGACAGGGGTGACGGAGACCCAGTACTTC
CSARPTGVTETQYF
>.|TRBJ1-2|TRBV13|TRBD1
TGTGCCAGCAGCTTAGGGACAGGGTACGGCTATGGCTACACCTTC
CASSLGTGYGYGYTF
>few|TRBJ1-1|TRBV25-1|.
TGTGCCAGCAGTGAAGGGAGGGTCGGCACTGAAGCTTTCTTT
CASSEGRVGTEAFF
>.|TRBJ2-3|TRBV5-4|TRBD2
TGTGCCAGCAGCTTGGCCGGGTCTAGCGGTCTGGATACGCAGTATTTT
CASSLAGSSGLDTQYF
>.|TRBJ2-1|TRBV20-1|.
TGCAGTGCTAGAGATCCGATCGGGGTGCGTGGCGGTGAGCAGTTCTTC
CSARDPIGVRGGEQFF